This TCR beta chain originates from a study of shared clonotypes between healthy human individuals. Study in general: The study enrolled two women and a few men aged 18 to 49.

Study-wide results and caveats: Inspection by rarefaction showed sorted-subset sequencing to be incomplete despite large depth.

About this clone: Its antigen is not identified.

Produced via immunoSEQ multiplex PCR; TCRdb's table is partial and in-frame only. The table lists 2 million to 2.5 million clones, under 95% of them singletons. The sample was naive CD4+ T cells from PBMCs. This sample's subset: CD45RA+ positively selected. This clonotype was obtained from a man aged 18 to 30 in good health. Some clones in this sample may be carry-over from other donors' samples.

The CDR3: CASSHTGPNQPQHF. CDR3 coding DNA: TGTGCCAGCAGCCACACAGGGCCCAATCAGCCCCAGCATTTT. The chain joins TRBV11-2 to TRBJ1-5; tentative D call: TRBD1 (6 bases). CDR3 length equals 14 residues. The V end was cut by 5 bases, the J end by 3 bases, with 11 bases between. Germline CDR1 reads SGHAT; CDR2 reads FQNNGV. Looking up the rest from reference TRBV11-2 and TRBJ1-5 gives the full variable domain: EAGVAQSPRYKIIEKRQSVAFWCNPISGHATLYWYQQILGQGPKLLIQFQNNGVVDDSQLPKDRFSAERLKGVDSTLKIQPAKLEDSAVYLCASSHTGPNQPQHFGDGTRLSIL.